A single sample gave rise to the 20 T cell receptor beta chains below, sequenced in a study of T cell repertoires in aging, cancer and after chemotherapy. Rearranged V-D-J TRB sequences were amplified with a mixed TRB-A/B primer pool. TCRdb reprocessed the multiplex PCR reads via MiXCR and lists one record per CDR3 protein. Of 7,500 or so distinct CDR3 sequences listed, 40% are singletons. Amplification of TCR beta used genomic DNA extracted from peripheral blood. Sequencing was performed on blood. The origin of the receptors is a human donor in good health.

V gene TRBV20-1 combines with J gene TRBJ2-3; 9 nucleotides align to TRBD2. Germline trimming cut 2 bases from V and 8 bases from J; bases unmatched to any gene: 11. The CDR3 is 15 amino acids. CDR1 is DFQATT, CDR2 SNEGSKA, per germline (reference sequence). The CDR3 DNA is TGCAGTGCTAGACTTGGCGGGGGGGGAAAGCGTACGCAGTATTTT. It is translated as CSARLGGGGKRTQYF.

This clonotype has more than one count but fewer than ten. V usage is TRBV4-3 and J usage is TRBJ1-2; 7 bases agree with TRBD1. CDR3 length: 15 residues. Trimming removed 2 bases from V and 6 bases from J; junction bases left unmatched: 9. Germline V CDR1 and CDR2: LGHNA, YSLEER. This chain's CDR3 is CASSQIRTGDNGYTF. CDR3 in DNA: TGCGCCAGCAGCCAAATCAGGACAGGAGACAATGGCTACACCTTC.

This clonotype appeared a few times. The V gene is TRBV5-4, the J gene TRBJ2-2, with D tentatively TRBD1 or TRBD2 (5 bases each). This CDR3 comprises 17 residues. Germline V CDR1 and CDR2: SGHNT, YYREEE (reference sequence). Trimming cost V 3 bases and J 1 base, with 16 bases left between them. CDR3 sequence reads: CASSSHGTDLNTGELFF. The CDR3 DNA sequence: TGTGCCAGCAGCTCGCACGGGACGGACCTGAACACCGGGGAGCTGTTTTTT.

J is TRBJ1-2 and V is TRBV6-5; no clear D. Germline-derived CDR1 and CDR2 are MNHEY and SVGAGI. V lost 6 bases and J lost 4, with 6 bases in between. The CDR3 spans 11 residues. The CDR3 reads CASRDRYGYTF. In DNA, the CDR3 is TGTGCCAGCAGGGACCGCTATGGCTACACCTTC.

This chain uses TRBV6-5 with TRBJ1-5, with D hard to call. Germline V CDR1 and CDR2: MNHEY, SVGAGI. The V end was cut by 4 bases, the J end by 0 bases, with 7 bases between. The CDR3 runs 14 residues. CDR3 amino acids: CASSSGYSNQPQHF. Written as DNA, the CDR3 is TGTGCCAGCAGTTCTGGCTATAGCAATCAGCCCCAGCATTTT.

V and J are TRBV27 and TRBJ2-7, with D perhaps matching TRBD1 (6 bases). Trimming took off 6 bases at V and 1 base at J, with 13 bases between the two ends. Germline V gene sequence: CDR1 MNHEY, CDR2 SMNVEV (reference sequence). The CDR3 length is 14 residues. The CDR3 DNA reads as TGTGCCAGCAGCCTACAGGGTAATTCCTACGAGCAGTACTTC. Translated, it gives CASSLQGNSYEQYF.

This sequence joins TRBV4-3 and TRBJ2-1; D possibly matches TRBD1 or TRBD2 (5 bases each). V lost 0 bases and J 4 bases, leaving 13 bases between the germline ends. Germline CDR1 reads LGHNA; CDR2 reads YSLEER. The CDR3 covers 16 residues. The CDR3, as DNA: TGCGCCAGCAGCCAAGATCCCCTAGCAGGGTACAATGAGCAGTTCTTC. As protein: CASSQDPLAGYNEQFF.

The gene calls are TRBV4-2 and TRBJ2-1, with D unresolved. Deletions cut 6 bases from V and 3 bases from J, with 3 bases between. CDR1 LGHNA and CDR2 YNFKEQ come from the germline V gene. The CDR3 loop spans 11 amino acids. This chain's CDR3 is CASRDYNEQFF. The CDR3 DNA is TGTGCCAGCAGAGACTACAATGAGCAGTTCTTC.

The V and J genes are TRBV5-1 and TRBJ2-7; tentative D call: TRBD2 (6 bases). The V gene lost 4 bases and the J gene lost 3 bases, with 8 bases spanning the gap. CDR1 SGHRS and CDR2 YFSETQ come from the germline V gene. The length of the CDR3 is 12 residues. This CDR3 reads CASSPGDYEQYF. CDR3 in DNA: TGCGCCAGCAGCCCGGGGGACTACGAGCAGTACTTC. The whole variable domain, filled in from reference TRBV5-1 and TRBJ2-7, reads KAGVTQTPRYLIKTRGQQVTLSCSPISGHRSVSWYQQTPGQGLQFLFEYFSETQRNKGNFPGRFSGRQFSNSRSEMNVSTLELGDSALYLCASSPGDYEQYFGPGTRLTVT.

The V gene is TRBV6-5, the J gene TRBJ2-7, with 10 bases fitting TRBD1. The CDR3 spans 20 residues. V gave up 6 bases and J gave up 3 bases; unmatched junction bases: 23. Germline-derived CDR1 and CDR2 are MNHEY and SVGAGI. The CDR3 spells CASSSTPGTGVRRRFYEQYF. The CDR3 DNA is TGTGCCAGCAGCAGTACCCCCGGGACAGGGGTGAGGCGGAGATTCTACGAGCAGTACTTC.

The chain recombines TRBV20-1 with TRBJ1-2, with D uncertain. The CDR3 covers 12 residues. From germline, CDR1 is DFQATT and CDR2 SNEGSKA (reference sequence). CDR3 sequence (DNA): TGCAGACCACAGCCTCCTAACTATGGCTACACCTTC. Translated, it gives CRPQPPNYGYTF.

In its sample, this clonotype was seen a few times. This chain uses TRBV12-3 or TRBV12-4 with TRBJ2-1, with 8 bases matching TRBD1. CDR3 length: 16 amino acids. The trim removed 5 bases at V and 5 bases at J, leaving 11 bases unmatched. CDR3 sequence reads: CASSRSTGVPHNEQFF. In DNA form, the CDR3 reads TGTGCCAGCAGTCGCTCGACAGGGGTCCCCCACAATGAGCAGTTCTTC.

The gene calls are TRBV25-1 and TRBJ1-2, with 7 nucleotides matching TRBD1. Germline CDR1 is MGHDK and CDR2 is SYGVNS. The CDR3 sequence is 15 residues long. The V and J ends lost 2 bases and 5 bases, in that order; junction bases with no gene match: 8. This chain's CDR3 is CASSEPGTATYGYTF. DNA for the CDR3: TGTGCCAGCAGTGAACCCGGGACAGCCACTTATGGCTACACCTTC.

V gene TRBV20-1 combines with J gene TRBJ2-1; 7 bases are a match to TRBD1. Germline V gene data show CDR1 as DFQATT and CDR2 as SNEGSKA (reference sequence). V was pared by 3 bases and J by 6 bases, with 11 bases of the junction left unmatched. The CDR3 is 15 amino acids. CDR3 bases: TGCAGTGCTAGCGTAAAGACAGGGTCGGGCAATGAGCAGTTCTTC. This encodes CSASVKTGSGNEQFF.

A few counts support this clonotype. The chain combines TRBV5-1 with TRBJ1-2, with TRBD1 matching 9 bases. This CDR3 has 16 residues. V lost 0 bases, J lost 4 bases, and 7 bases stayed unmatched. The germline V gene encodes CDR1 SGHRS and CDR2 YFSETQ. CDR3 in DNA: TGCGCCAGCAGCTTGGCCCGGGACAGGGAGGTCTATGGCTACACCTTC. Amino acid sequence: CASSLARDREVYGYTF.

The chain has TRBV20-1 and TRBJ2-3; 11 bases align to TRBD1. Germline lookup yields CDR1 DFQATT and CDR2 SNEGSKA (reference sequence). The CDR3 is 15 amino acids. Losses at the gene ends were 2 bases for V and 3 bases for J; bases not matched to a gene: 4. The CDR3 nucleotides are TGCAGTGCTAGATTCGGGACAGGGGGTACAGATACGCAGTATTTT. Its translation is CSARFGTGGTDTQYF.

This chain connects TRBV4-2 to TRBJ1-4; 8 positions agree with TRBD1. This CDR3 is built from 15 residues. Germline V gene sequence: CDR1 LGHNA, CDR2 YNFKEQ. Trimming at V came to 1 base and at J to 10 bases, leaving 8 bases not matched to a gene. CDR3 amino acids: CASSQVDRDSGKLFF. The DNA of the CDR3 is TGTGCCAGCAGCCAAGTGGACAGGGACTCAGGAAAACTGTTTTTT.

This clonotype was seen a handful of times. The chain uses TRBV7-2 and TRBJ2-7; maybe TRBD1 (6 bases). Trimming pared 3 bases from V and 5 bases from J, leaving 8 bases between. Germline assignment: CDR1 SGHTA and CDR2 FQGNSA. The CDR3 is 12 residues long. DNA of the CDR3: TGTGCCAGCAGCTTGGGGACACACGAGCAGTACTTC. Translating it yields CASSLGTHEQYF. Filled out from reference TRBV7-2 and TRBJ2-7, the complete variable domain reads GAGVSQSPSNKVTEKGKDVELRCDPISGHTALYWYRQSLGQGLEFLIYFQGNSAPDKSGLPSDRFSAERTGGSVSTLTIQRTQQEDSAVYLCASSLGTHEQYFGPGTRLTVT.

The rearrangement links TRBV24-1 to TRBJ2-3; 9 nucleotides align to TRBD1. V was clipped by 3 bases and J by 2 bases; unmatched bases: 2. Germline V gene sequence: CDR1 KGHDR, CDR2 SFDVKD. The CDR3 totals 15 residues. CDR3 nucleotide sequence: TGTGCCACCAGTGATACAGGGGGCTCCACAGATACGCAGTATTTT. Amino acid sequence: CATSDTGGSTDTQYF.

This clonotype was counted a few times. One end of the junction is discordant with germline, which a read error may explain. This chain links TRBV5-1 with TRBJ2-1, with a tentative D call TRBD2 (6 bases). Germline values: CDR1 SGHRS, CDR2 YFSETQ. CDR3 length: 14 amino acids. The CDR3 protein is CASRLGLLGSEQFF. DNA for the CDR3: TGCGCCAGCAGGTTGGGACTCCTGGGGAGTGAGCAGTTCTTC.